These 24 T cell receptor beta chains were sequenced from one sample in a study of blood T cell repertoires in COVID-19. Profiled with immunoSEQ multiplex PCR; TCRdb holds only in-frame clones, not every one. The sample comprises about 95,000 clones, 81% of which are singletons, and 4% to 6% rests with the top ten. The sample consisted of peripheral blood. The receptors here all came from a man older than 75 with COVID-19, enrolled during active disease.

This clone was seen more than once but under ten times. J is TRBJ2-1 and V is TRBV19; D possibly corresponds to TRBD2 (6 bases). CDR1 is LNHDA, CDR2 SQIVND, per germline (reference sequence). The CDR3 has 18 amino acids. V lost 7 bases, J lost 6 bases, and 28 bases lay in between. CDR3 sequence: CASNPRPGGTAGGNEQFF. The CDR3 region has the DNA TGTGCCAGTAACCCCAGGCCCGGGGGAACGGCTGGAGGCAATGAGCAGTTCTTC.

This chain uses TRBV30 with TRBJ2-3, with a possible D match to TRBD1 (5 bases). The CDR3 extends over 14 amino acids. Trimming removed 0 bases at V and 1 base at J, with 8 bases between. The germline CDR1 and CDR2 sequences are GTSNPN and SVGIG (reference sequence). CDR3 protein: CAWSVSRGTDTQYF. The CDR3 bases are TGTGCCTGGAGTGTAAGCAGGGGCACAGATACGCAGTATTTT.

The rearrangement joins TRBV28 to TRBJ2-7; 8 nucleotides match TRBD2. Germline V gives CDR1 MDHEN, CDR2 SYDVKM. The CDR3 is 16 residues long. Trimming took 3 bases from V and 4 from J; bases not matched to a gene: 11. The CDR3 is CASSFRGGPTRYEQYF. CDR3 coding DNA: TGTGCCAGCAGTTTCCGGGGGGGGCCGACTCGGTACGAGCAGTACTTC.

The CDR3 nucleotides are TGTGCCAGCAGCCTCCAAGATGGAGGGACTGAAGCTTTCTTT. It specifies CASSLQDGGTEAFF. The gene calls are TRBV7-3 and TRBJ1-1; D ambiguous. The germline CDR1 and CDR2 sequences are SGHTA and FQGTGA. The CDR3 is 14 residues long. The germline V and J ends were trimmed by 5 bases and 5 bases, with 15 bases remaining between them.

The chain employs TRBV18 and TRBJ2-7; 8 bases are a match to TRBD1. CDR1 and CDR2 (germline): KGHSH, LQKENI. V dropped 3 bases and J dropped 7; count of bases not matched to a gene: 8. CDR3 length: 14 amino acids. The CDR3 region is CASSPLTGVGEQYF. In DNA, the CDR3 is TGTGCCAGCTCACCCTTGACAGGGGTGGGAGAGCAGTACTTC.

This chain joins TRBV13 and TRBJ2-2, with 11 nucleotides matching TRBD2. This CDR3 has 19 residues. The germline V gene encodes CDR1 PRHDT and CDR2 FYEKMQ (reference sequence). With 5 bases clipped from V and 1 base from J, the junction kept 12 bases outside the gene matches. The DNA for the CDR3 is TGTGCCAGCAGCACGCCTTCACTAGCGGGGGCCCTGAACACCGGGGAGCTGTTTTTT. The encoded protein is CASSTPSLAGALNTGELFF.

The rearrangement joins TRBV5-1 to TRBJ1-5, with 7 nucleotides matching TRBD1. The V segment lost 5 bases and the J segment 3 bases; nucleotides outside the gene matches: 5. Looked up from germline, CDR1 is SGHRS and CDR2 is YFSETQ. The CDR3 runs to 14 residues. The CDR3, as DNA: TGCGCCAGCAGGGGAACAGGGGTCAATCAGCCCCAGCATTTT. This sequence encodes CASRGTGVNQPQHF.

This clone was seen a handful of times. The chain couples TRBV7-8 to TRBJ1-1; D may be TRBD1 (5 bases). Per the germline V gene, CDR1 is SGHVS and CDR2 is FQNEAQ. The CDR3 runs to 13 residues. V lost 4 bases to trimming and J lost 3 bases, with 9 bases between them. The CDR3 DNA reads TGTGCCAGCAGCTCGGGGGGGGACACTGAAGCTTTCTTT. It codes for CASSSGGDTEAFF.

V is TRBV6-2 or TRBV6-3 and J is TRBJ1-2; D may be TRBD1 (6 bases). Germline V gene lookup returns CDR1 MNHEY and CDR2 SVGEGT. V was shortened by 0 bases and J by 9 bases, with 11 bases between the two germline ends. The CDR3 is 13 residues long. The CDR3 is CASSYSGASRYTF. CDR3 coding DNA: TGTGCCAGCAGTTACTCGGGGGCAAGCCGCTACACCTTC.

The rearrangement uses TRBV3-1 (or the pseudogene TRBV3-2) and TRBJ2-2; the D gene is possibly TRBD2 (5 bases). Between the trimmed V and J ends, which lost 0 bases and 0 bases, there was a span of 11 bases. The CDR3 extends over 17 amino acids. Germline-derived CDR1 and CDR2 are LGHDT and YNNKEL (reference sequence). The CDR3 DNA follows: TGTGCCAGCAGCCAAGATACTAGGCGGCCGAACACCGGGGAGCTGTTTTTT. Amino acids: CASSQDTRRPNTGELFF.

The chain is built from TRBV11-2 and TRBJ2-1, with D possibly matching TRBD2 (6 bases). The CDR3 is made up of 14 amino acids. Looked up from germline, CDR1 is SGHAT and CDR2 is FQNNGV. The ends were cut back, 5 bases at V and 5 bases at J, with 13 bases in the middle. DNA of the CDR3: TGTGCCAGCAGCCCTGGAGGGGCAGACAATGAGCAGTTCTTC. Encoded protein: CASSPGGADNEQFF.

The rearrangement links TRBV24-1 to TRBJ1-2, with D possibly being TRBD1 (6 bases). V was shortened by 3 bases and J by 4 bases, with 17 bases between the two germline ends. Germline V lookup: CDR1 KGHDR, CDR2 SFDVKD. This CDR3 comprises 16 residues. CDR3 loop: CATSDGGQRIPYGYTF. The CDR3 DNA sequence: TGTGCCACCAGTGATGGAGGACAGCGAATACCCTATGGCTACACCTTC.

CDR3 sequence: CASSSPTGTGGWESPLHF. The CDR3 nucleotides read TGTGCCAGCAGTTCCCCCACCGGGACAGGGGGGTGGGAATCACCCCTCCACTTT. The J gene is TRBJ1-6, the V gene TRBV28; 11 bases match TRBD1. The CDR3 loop spans 18 amino acids. Germline CDR1 MDHEN, CDR2 SYDVKM. The J segment lost 10 bases and the V segment lost 4 bases, leaving 15 bases of the junction unmatched. The variable domain in full, completed from reference TRBV28 and TRBJ1-6, reads DVKVTQSSRYLVKRTGEKVFLECVQDMDHENMFWYRQDPGLGLRLIYFSYDVKMKEKGDIPEGYSVSREKKERFSLILESASTNQTSMYLCASSSPTGTGGWESPLHFGNGTRLTVT.

This clone was detected only a few times. V usage is TRBV5-1 and J usage is TRBJ2-2, with 7 bases matching TRBD1. The CDR3 runs to 14 residues. V dropped 6 bases and J dropped 7; count of bases not matched to a gene: 9. CDR1 is SGHRS and CDR2 is YFSETQ in the germline V gene. CDR3: CASTRDRNGGELFF. CDR3 coding DNA: TGCGCCAGCACCCGGGACAGAAATGGCGGGGAGCTGTTTTTT. The whole variable domain, filled in from reference TRBV5-1 and TRBJ2-2, reads KAGVTQTPRYLIKTRGQQVTLSCSPISGHRSVSWYQQTPGQGLQFLFEYFSETQRNKGNFPGRFSGRQFSNSRSEMNVSTLELGDSALYLCASTRDRNGGELFFGEGSRLTVL.

This clone was recorded once. The V and J genes are TRBV30 and TRBJ1-3; D gene uncertain. Germline V lookup: CDR1 GTSNPN, CDR2 SVGIG (reference sequence). Trimming took off 1 base at V and 4 bases at J, with 11 bases between the two ends. The CDR3 totals 14 residues. The CDR3 loop reads CAWSGARRGNTIYF. The CDR3, as DNA: TGTGCCTGGAGTGGGGCGCGGAGGGGAAACACCATATATTTT. Filled out from reference TRBV30 and TRBJ1-3, the complete variable domain reads SQTIHQWPATLVQPVGSPLSLECTVEGTSNPNLYWYRQAAGRGLQLLFYSVGIGQISSEVPQNLSASRPQDRQFILSSKKLLLSDSGFYLCAWSGARRGNTIYFGEGSWLTVV.

This clone was counted a few times. The V and J genes are TRBV19 and TRBJ2-7; 12 nucleotides align to TRBD2. Germline-derived CDR1 and CDR2 are LNHDA and SQIVND (reference sequence). The CDR3 spans 16 residues. V trimming: 5 bases; J trimming: 3 bases; junction bases outside the gene matches: 8. The DNA of the CDR3 is TGTGCCAGTAGTCTCCGGACTAGCGGGAATCGCTACGAGCAGTACTTC. This encodes CASSLRTSGNRYEQYF.

The chain links TRBV4-1 to TRBJ1-1, with D maybe TRBD1 (6 bases). Trimming took 5 bases from V and 0 from J, leaving 10 bases between them. Germline V lookup: CDR1 MGHRA, CDR2 YSYEKL. CDR3 length: 14 residues. The CDR3 region is CASSKQGMNTEAFF. DNA of the CDR3: TGCGCCAGCAGCAAACAGGGTATGAACACTGAAGCTTTCTTT.

The genes are TRBV7-3 and TRBJ2-3; no reliable D call. Germline V gene lookup returns CDR1 SGHTA and CDR2 FQGTGA. This CDR3 has 14 amino acids. Deletions cut 1 base from V and 2 bases from J, with 7 bases between. As DNA, the CDR3 is TGTGCCAGCAGCTTAATTGCGGACACAGATACGCAGTATTTT. Translating it yields CASSLIADTDTQYF.

The V and J genes are TRBV18 and TRBJ2-7; 7 nucleotides agree with TRBD1. From germline, CDR1 is KGHSH and CDR2 LQKENI. The CDR3 has 14 amino acids. Trimming at V came to 8 bases and at J to 3 bases, leaving 10 bases not matched to a gene. The DNA for the CDR3 is TGTGCCAGCAGACCGGGACAGAAGAGCTACGAGCAGTACTTC. Protein sequence: CASRPGQKSYEQYF.

The chain joins TRBV11-2 to TRBJ2-3, with 12 positions matching TRBD2. CDR1 and CDR2 (germline): SGHAT, FQNNGV. The trim removed 5 bases at V and 2 bases at J, leaving 8 bases unmatched. The CDR3 loop spans 17 amino acids. The CDR3 loop reads CASSPLGLAGLTDTQYF. CDR3 sequence (DNA): TGTGCCAGCAGCCCCCTCGGACTAGCGGGACTCACAGATACGCAGTATTTT.

J is TRBJ2-7 and V is TRBV6-5; TRBD1 matches at 7 bases. The CDR3 covers 15 residues. V was pared by 2 bases and J by 2 bases, with 6 bases of the junction left unmatched. Per germline, CDR1 MNHEY and CDR2 SVGAGI. CDR3 nucleotides: TGTGCCAGCAGTTACCTCCCTACAGGGGCCTACGAGCAGTACTTC. This sequence encodes CASSYLPTGAYEQYF.

The chain links TRBV6-6 to TRBJ2-2; D unclear. Germline CDR1 and CDR2: MNHNY and SVGAGI (reference sequence). This CDR3 contains 14 residues. V lost 5 bases, J lost 4 bases, and 11 bases lay in between. CDR3 sequence (DNA): TGTGCCAGCAGTCGTACTTCCGGCACCGGGGAGCTGTTTTTT. Residues: CASSRTSGTGELFF.

J is TRBJ1-2 and V is TRBV7-6, with D possibly matching TRBD1 (6 bases). V lost 5 bases, J lost 9 bases, and 22 bases lay in between. The length of the CDR3 is 15 residues. The germline CDR1 and CDR2 sequences are SGHVS and FNYEAQ. CDR3 sequence reads: CASSPLTGKQASYTF. CDR3 nucleotides: TGTGCCAGCAGCCCCCTTACAGGGAAGCAGGCAAGCTACACCTTC.

The V and J genes are TRBV5-1 and TRBJ2-3, with D possibly TRBD1 on 5 matching bases. The CDR3 has 14 residues. Germline loops: CDR1 SGHRS, CDR2 YFSETQ. V gave up 0 bases and J gave up 5 bases, with 10 bases separating them. The CDR3 nucleotides are TGCGCCAGCAGCTTGGTAGGGGCGGTAGATACGCAGTATTTT. Protein product: CASSLVGAVDTQYF. Supplemented by reference TRBV5-1 and TRBJ2-3, the full variable domain reads KAGVTQTPRYLIKTRGQQVTLSCSPISGHRSVSWYQQTPGQGLQFLFEYFSETQRNKGNFPGRFSGRQFSNSRSEMNVSTLELGDSALYLCASSLVGAVDTQYFGPGTRLTVL.